This entry lists 5 T cell receptor beta chains sequenced from one sample in a study of HIV-infected patients and healthy controls. Alpha and beta constant-region primers primed reverse transcription of 400 to 650 ng RNA. Each of the alpha and beta chains got its own library through chain-specific third strand synthesis with indices. TCRdb redid the calling of the 5' RACE reads with MiXCR, one entry per CDR3 protein. The sample yields about 13,000 distinct CDR3 sequences, around 10% seen once. The repertoire came from unfractionated whole blood and reflected all unsorted peripheral T cells. The sequenced sample consisted of blood. These receptors were taken from an adult in good health.

This clonotype was counted ten times or more. The chain combines TRBV15 with TRBJ2-1; 7 bases align to TRBD2. The CDR3 runs to 15 residues. Germline values: CDR1 LNHNV, CDR2 YYDKDF (reference sequence). Trimming removed 0 bases from V and 8 bases from J; junction bases left unmatched: 7. CDR3 nucleotide sequence: TGTGCCACCAGCAGAGATCGGGGAGGGTGGGATGAGCAGTTCTTC. As protein: CATSRDRGGWDEQFF.

This clonotype was detected ten times or more. The gene calls are TRBV19 and TRBJ2-1; D is possibly TRBD1 (6 bases). The V gene's germline CDR1 is LNHDA and CDR2 SQIVND (reference sequence). V was cut by 3 bases and J by 3 bases, with 12 bases left in between. The CDR3 is 15 residues long. CDR3 bases: TGTGCCAGTAGTATCGGGACACTCGACTACAATGAGCAGTTCTTC. Translated, it gives CASSIGTLDYNEQFF.

Judged by abundance, this clonotype is medium-sized. The genes are TRBV10-3 and TRBJ2-1; no reliable D call. The CDR3 is made up of 11 amino acids. Germline V gene lookup returns CDR1 ENHRY and CDR2 SYGVKD. Trimming stripped 0 bases from V and 8 bases from J, with 2 bases between. The CDR3 DNA is TGTGCCATCAGTGAGTCCGATGAGCAGTTCTTC. Residues: CAISESDEQFF.

The sample holds many counts of this clonotype. The chain carries TRBV6-1 and TRBJ2-5; 7 bases line up with TRBD1. This CDR3 comprises 12 residues. The germline CDR1 and CDR2 sequences are MNHNS and SASEGT. The trim removed 7 bases at V and 2 bases at J, leaving 1 base unmatched. The CDR3 DNA reads as TGTGCCAGCAAGGGACAGCAAGAGACCCAGTACTTC. Translating it yields CASKGQQETQYF.

Many counts were recorded for this clonotype. The chain combines TRBV30 with TRBJ1-1; the match to TRBD1 covers 11 bases. The CDR3 contains 15 residues. Trimming cost V 0 bases and J 4 bases; bases outside gene matches: 4. Germline V lookup: CDR1 GTSNPN, CDR2 SVGIG (reference sequence). The CDR3 protein is CAWSVGQGAITEAFF. The CDR3 DNA reads TGTGCCTGGAGTGTAGGACAGGGGGCTATCACTGAAGCTTTCTTT.